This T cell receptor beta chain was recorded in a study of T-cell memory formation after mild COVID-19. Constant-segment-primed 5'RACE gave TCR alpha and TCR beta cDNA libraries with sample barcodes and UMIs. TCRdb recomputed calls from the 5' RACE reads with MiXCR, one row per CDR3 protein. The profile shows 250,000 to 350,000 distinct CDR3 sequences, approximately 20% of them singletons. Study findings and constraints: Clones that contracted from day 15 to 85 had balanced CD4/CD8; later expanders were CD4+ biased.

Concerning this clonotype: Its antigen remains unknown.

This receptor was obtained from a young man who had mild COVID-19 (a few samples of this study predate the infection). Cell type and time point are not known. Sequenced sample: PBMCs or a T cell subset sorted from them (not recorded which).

The CDR3 protein is CASRWGASYEQYF. DNA for the CDR3: TGTGCCAGCAGGTGGGGGGCGTCCTACGAGCAGTACTTC. The chain links TRBV27 to TRBJ2-7; possibly TRBD1 or TRBD2 for D (6 bases each). The V end was cut by 6 bases, the J end by 1 base, with 10 bases between. CDR3 length: 13 residues. Germline CDR1 MNHEY, CDR2 SMNVEV (reference sequence).